These 3 T cell receptor beta chains were sequenced from one sample in a study of T cells in localized non-small cell lung cancer. Using immunoSEQ multiplex PCR, the repertoire was profiled, and TCRdb retains in-frame clones only, with some absent. This sample yields more than 100,000 clones, of which roughly 90% are seen a single time; over 1.5% belongs to the top ten. The sequenced sample was peripheral blood, obtained before any cancer treatment. Receptors were obtained from a female donor older than 55 with stage I lung adenocarcinoma.

J is TRBJ1-2 and V is TRBV29-1, with 7 positions matching TRBD1. Germline values: CDR1 SQVTM, CDR2 ANQGSEA. V was clipped by 3 bases and J by 3 bases; unmatched bases: 1. The CDR3 covers 12 residues. The DNA for the CDR3 is TGCAGCGTTGACAGGGGGGACTATGGCTACACCTTC. This sequence encodes CSVDRGDYGYTF. Full variable domain (remainder filled in from reference TRBV29-1 and TRBJ1-2): SAVISQKPSRDICQRGTSLTIQCQVDSQVTMMFWYRQQPGQSLTLIATANQGSEATYESGFVIDKFPISRPNLTFSTLTVSNMSPEDSSIYLCSVDRGDYGYTFGSGTRLTVV.

The chain joins TRBV30 to TRBJ1-1, with a tentative D call TRBD1 (5 bases). This CDR3 comprises 12 residues. Trimming shortened V by 3 bases and J by 2 bases, and 7 bases separated the two germline ends. Germline V gene lookup returns CDR1 GTSNPN and CDR2 SVGIG (reference sequence). The CDR3 DNA sequence: TGTGCCTGGAGACGGGACAACACTGAAGCTTTCTTT. Its protein product is CAWRRDNTEAFF.

A single count supports this clone. This sequence joins TRBV28 and TRBJ2-7; 9 bases align to TRBD1. V gave up 8 bases and J gave up 0 bases; unmatched junction bases: 5. CDR1 and CDR2 from the germline V gene are MDHEN and SYDVKM. The CDR3 has 14 residues. The CDR3 region has the DNA TGTGCCAGCGGAACAGGGGGCATCTCCTACGAGCAGTACTTC. This encodes CASGTGGISYEQYF.